One and the same sample provided the 15 T cell receptor beta chains below, sequenced in a study of graft-versus-host responses after intestinal transplantation. The antigens of these receptors remain unknown. The protocol was immunoSEQ multiplex PCR, while the TCRdb copy is restricted to in-frame clones and leaves out a portion. The top ten clones hold roughly 0.31% of a sample with over 75,000 clones, approximately 88% of them seen once. The sequenced sample was unstimulated CD4+ T cells sorted from spleen or lymph node cells, obtained before intestinal transplant. These receptors were obtained from a human donor who received an intestinal transplant.

The gene calls are TRBV7-8 and TRBJ2-1; 7 positions agree with TRBD2. The junction had 11 bases not matched to a gene; V was cut back by 6 bases and J by 3 bases. CDR1 is SGHVS, CDR2 FQNEAQ, per germline. The CDR3 is 16 amino acids. In DNA form, the CDR3 reads TGTGCCAGCAGGACGTCACGAGGGGAGGGCTACAATGAGCAGTTCTTC. Protein: CASRTSRGEGYNEQFF. The variable domain in full, completed from reference TRBV7-8 and TRBJ2-1, reads GAGVSQSPRYKVAKRGQDVALRCDPISGHVSLFWYQQALGQGPEFLTYFQNEAQLDKSGLPSDRFFAERPEGSVSTLKIQRTQQEDSAVYLCASRTSRGEGYNEQFFGPGTRLTVL.

The J gene is TRBJ1-5, the V gene TRBV6-5; 9 bases match TRBD1. The CDR3 consists of 16 residues. Germline CDR1 and CDR2: MNHEY and SVGAGI. Trimming took 0 bases from V and 6 from J; bases not matched to a gene: 6. In DNA form, the CDR3 reads TGTGCCAGCAGTTACTCGAGGGACAGGGTGGGTCAGCCCCAGCATTTT. It encodes CASSYSRDRVGQPQHF.

This chain uses TRBV6-5 with TRBJ1-5, with 9 nucleotides matching TRBD1. Trimming removed 2 bases from V and 2 bases from J; junction bases left unmatched: 1. This CDR3 region has 15 residues. The germline gives CDR1 MNHEY, CDR2 SVGAGI. CDR3 sequence (DNA): TGTGCCAGCAGTTACGACAGGGGGGGCAATCAGCCCCAGCATTTT. Its translation is CASSYDRGGNQPQHF.

This chain links TRBV6-6 with TRBJ1-4, with D possibly TRBD1 on 6 matching bases. The CDR3 length is 15 residues. V lost 5 bases, J lost 7 bases, and 17 bases lay in between. Per the germline V gene, CDR1 is MNHNY and CDR2 is SVGAGI (reference sequence). The CDR3 sequence: CASSPKGGVSEKLFF. The CDR3 DNA reads as TGTGCCAGCAGTCCTAAAGGGGGAGTAAGTGAAAAACTGTTTTTT.

The V gene is TRBV27, the J gene TRBJ2-6; no definite D call. Germline V gene lookup returns CDR1 MNHEY and CDR2 SMNVEV (reference sequence). The ends were cut back, 1 base at V and 0 bases at J, with 7 bases in the middle. The CDR3 is 16 residues long. The CDR3 is CASSLFPGSGANVLTF. DNA for the CDR3: TGTGCCAGCAGTTTATTCCCCGGCTCTGGGGCCAACGTCCTGACTTTC.

This rearrangement joins TRBV5-1 to TRBJ1-2; 8 bases map to TRBD1. V lost 4 bases and J lost 4; bases outside the gene matches: 9. The germline V gene encodes CDR1 SGHRS and CDR2 YFSETQ. This CDR3 region has 15 residues. CDR3: CASSLETGASYGYTF. The CDR3 DNA sequence: TGCGCCAGCAGCCTAGAGACAGGGGCGAGCTATGGCTACACCTTC.

This sequence joins TRBV11-2 and TRBJ2-5; 8 bases are a match to TRBD1. Germline V lookup: CDR1 SGHAT, CDR2 FQNNGV. J gave up 0 bases and V 1 base, and 1 base lay outside the gene matches. This CDR3 contains 15 residues. The CDR3: CASSLGDRYQETQYF. CDR3 DNA: TGTGCCAGCAGCTTAGGGGACAGGTACCAAGAGACCCAGTACTTC.

The chain recombines TRBV29-1 with TRBJ1-1; the D gene is possibly TRBD1 (5 bases). This CDR3 contains 14 residues. V shed 3 bases and J shed 0 bases, with 11 bases lying between them. CDR1 is SQVTM, CDR2 ANQGSEA, per germline. Here the CDR3 reads CSVDPGELNTEAFF. In DNA, the CDR3 is TGCAGCGTTGATCCGGGGGAATTGAACACTGAAGCTTTCTTT.

The chain combines TRBV27 with TRBJ2-5, with D hard to call. Per germline, CDR1 MNHEY and CDR2 SMNVEV (reference sequence). The CDR3 is made up of 13 amino acids. Between the trimmed V and J ends, which lost 5 bases and 0 bases, there was a span of 7 bases. The CDR3 spells CASSGEYQETQYF. The CDR3 nucleotides are TGTGCCAGCAGTGGAGAGTACCAAGAGACCCAGTACTTC.

The rearrangement uses TRBV12-5 and TRBJ2-1; the D gene is possibly TRBD2 (5 bases). The germline V and J ends were trimmed by 6 bases and 0 bases, with 12 bases remaining between them. Germline lookup yields CDR1 LGHNT and CDR2 FRNRAP. The CDR3 sequence is 15 residues long. The CDR3 loop is CASGSTTSSYNEQFF. CDR3 coding DNA: TGTGCTAGTGGCTCGACAACTAGCTCCTACAATGAGCAGTTCTTC.

The rearrangement uses TRBV5-6 and TRBJ2-7; possibly TRBD2 for D (6 bases). With 0 bases removed from V and 1 base from J, the gap between germline ends came to 11 bases. CDR3 size: 15 residues. Germline CDR1 reads SGHDT; CDR2 reads YYEEEE. CDR3: CASSLVAGGSYEQYF. CDR3 in DNA: TGTGCCAGCAGCTTGGTGGCCGGGGGATCCTACGAGCAGTACTTC.

The chain joins TRBV6-6 to TRBJ2-2; a possible D gene is TRBD2 (5 bases). Trimming removed 0 bases from V and 5 bases from J, with 10 bases in between. CDR1 is MNHNY and CDR2 is SVGAGI in the germline V gene (reference sequence). This CDR3 region has 15 residues. CDR3 nucleotides: TGTGCCAGCAGTTACTCGACAAGCGGAACCGGGGAGCTGTTTTTT. Translated, it gives CASSYSTSGTGELFF.

This chain joins TRBV7-9 and TRBJ1-2; D call uncertain. The CDR3 consists of 14 residues. Per germline, CDR1 SEHNR and CDR2 FQNEAQ (reference sequence). The germline V and J ends were trimmed by 3 bases and 8 bases, with 16 bases remaining between them. The CDR3: CASSFSQEAGGYTF. The CDR3 region has the DNA TGTGCCAGCAGCTTTAGCCAGGAGGCGGGCGGCTACACCTTC.

CDR3 in DNA: TGTGCCACCCATTTTAGCAATGAGCAGTTCTTC. Translation: CATHFSNEQFF. The chain has TRBV6-6 and TRBJ2-1; D call uncertain. Between the trimmed V and J ends, which lost 10 bases and 6 bases, there was a span of 10 bases. The CDR3 runs 11 residues. CDR1 and CDR2 (germline): MNHNY, SVGAGI (reference sequence).

The J gene is TRBJ2-2, the V gene TRBV9, with a weak D call TRBD2 (6 bases). Germline lookup yields CDR1 SGDLS and CDR2 YYNGEE. The V end lost 0 bases, the J end lost 6 bases, and 15 bases lay between the germline ends. The length of the CDR3 is 16 residues. The CDR3 spells CASSVAGGKYAGELFF. The CDR3 bases are TGTGCCAGCAGCGTAGCTGGAGGGAAGTACGCCGGGGAGCTGTTTTTT.